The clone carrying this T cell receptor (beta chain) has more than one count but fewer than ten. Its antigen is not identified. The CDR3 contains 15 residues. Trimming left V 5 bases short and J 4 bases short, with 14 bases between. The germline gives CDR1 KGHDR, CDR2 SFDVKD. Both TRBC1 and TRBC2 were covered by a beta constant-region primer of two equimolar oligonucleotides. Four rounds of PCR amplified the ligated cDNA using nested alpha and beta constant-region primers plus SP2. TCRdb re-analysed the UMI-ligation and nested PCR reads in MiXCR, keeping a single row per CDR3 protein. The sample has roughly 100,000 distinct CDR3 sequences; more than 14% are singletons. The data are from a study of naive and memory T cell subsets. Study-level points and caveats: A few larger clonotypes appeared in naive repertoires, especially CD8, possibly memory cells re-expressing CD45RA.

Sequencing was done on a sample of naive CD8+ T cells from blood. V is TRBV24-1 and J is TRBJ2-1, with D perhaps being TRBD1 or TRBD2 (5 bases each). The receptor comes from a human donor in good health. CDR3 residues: CATSGWERGYNEQFF. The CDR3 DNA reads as TGTGCCACCAGTGGTTGGGAGAGGGGATACAATGAGCAGTTCTTC.